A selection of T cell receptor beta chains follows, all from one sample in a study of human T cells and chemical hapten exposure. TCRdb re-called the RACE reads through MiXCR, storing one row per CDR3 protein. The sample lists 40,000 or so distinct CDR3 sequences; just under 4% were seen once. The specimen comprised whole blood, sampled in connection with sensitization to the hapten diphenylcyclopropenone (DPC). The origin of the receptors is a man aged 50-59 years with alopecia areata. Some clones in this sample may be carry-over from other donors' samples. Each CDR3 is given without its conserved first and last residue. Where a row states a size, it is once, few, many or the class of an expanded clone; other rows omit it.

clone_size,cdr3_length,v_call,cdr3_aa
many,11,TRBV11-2,ATKSDAKNIQY
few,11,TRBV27,ASSSGQFYGYT
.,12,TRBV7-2,ASSPAAGGYEQY
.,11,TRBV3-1,ASSQLADYGYT
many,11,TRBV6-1,AVVDGKYQPQH
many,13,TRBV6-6,ASSSSSGSTDTQY
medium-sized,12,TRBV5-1,ASSFGSPQETQY
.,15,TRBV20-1,SASLHTGRNSGNTIY
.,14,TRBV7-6,ASSHSGGGSYNEQF
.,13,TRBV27,ASSFGGQGAVGQY
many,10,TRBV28,ASSPTSYEQY
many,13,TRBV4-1,ASSQERGRSYEQY
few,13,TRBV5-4,ASSSGTSLKETQY
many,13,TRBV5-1,ASSYRTSLNEKLF
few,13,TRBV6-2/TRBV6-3,ASRSPGPGGEKLF
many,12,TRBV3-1,ASSGERDNQPQH
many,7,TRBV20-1,SAGFEAF
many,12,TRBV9,ASSVGTVNEKLF
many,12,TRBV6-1,ASQADRGMETQY
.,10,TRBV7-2,ASSSGGREQF
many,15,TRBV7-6,ASSLAPSGSWENIQY
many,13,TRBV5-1,ASSLGQGPSYEQY
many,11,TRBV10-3,AISEVRENEQF
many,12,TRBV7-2,ASSPLASTYEQY
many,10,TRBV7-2,ASSKYQETQY
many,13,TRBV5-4,ASSLGREGVDEQF
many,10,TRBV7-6,ASSLDGLVEY
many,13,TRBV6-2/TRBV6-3,ASTRLAGVSYEQY
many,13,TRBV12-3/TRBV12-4,ASSSDRANTGELF
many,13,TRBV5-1,ASSLEASAPYEQY
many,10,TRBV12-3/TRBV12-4,ASTYLGGNYT
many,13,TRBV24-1,ATSVTGTGTQPQH
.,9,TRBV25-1,ASSDIETQY
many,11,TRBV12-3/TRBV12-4,ASSLRSSYEQY
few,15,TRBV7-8,ASSSSPRLQNTDTQY
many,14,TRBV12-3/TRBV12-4,ASWDRGVTNYNEQF
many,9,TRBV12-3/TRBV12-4,ASRLGGEQF